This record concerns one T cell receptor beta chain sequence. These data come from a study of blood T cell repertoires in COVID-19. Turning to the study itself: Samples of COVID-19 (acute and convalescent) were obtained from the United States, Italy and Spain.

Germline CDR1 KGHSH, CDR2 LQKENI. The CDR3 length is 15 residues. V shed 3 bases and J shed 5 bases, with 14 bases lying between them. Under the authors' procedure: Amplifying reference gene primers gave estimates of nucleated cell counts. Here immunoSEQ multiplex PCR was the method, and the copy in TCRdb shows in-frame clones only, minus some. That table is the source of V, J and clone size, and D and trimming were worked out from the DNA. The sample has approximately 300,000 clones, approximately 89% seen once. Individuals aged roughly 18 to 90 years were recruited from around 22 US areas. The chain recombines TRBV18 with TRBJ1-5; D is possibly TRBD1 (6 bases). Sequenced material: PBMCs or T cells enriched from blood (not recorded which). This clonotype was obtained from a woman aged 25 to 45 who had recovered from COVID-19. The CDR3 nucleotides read TGTGCCAGCTCACCCGAGGACAGCGATTATCAGCCCCAGCATTTT. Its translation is CASSPEDSDYQPQHF. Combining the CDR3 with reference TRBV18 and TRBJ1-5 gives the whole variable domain NAGVMQNPRHLVRRRGQEARLRCSPMKGHSHVYWYRQLPEEGLKFMVYLQKENIIDESGMPKERFSAEFPKEGPSILRIQQVVRGDSAAYFCASSPEDSDYQPQHFGDGTRLSIL.